Shown below are 26 T cell receptor beta chains from a single sample sequenced in a study of blood T cell repertoires in COVID-19. The table came from immunoSEQ multiplex PCR; TCRdb's copy has only in-frame clones and leaves some out. The repertoire holds over 60,000 clones, with 80% to 90% as singletons. The sequenced sample was peripheral blood. These receptors were collected from a woman aged 50 to 65 with active COVID-19.

This chain connects TRBV7-9 to TRBJ1-2; D not resolved. The CDR3 contains 13 residues. V was pared by 2 bases and J by 9 bases, with 13 bases between. Per germline, CDR1 SEHNR and CDR2 FQNEAQ (reference sequence). The CDR3 here is CASSLSTESRYTF. For the CDR3, the DNA is TGTGCCAGCAGCTTATCTACTGAGAGCCGCTACACCTTC.

CDR3 coding DNA: TGTGCCACCAGCCCCGGGGGGACAGGGTCTTACGAGCAGTACTTC. Its protein product is CATSPGGTGSYEQYF. The rearrangement links TRBV15 to TRBJ2-7, with 9 bases fitting TRBD1. CDR3 size: 15 residues. Germline V gene lookup returns CDR1 LNHNV and CDR2 YYDKDF (reference sequence). V lost 5 bases to trimming and J lost 4 bases; unmatched junction nucleotides: 9.

The chain combines TRBV5-6 with TRBJ2-7; possibly TRBD1 for D (6 bases). Germline lookup yields CDR1 SGHDT and CDR2 YYEEEE. This CDR3 contains 13 residues. V was pared by 4 bases and J by 3 bases, with 11 bases between. Here the CDR3 DNA reads TGTGCCAGCAGCACCCCACAGGGCTACGAGCAGTACTTC. It is translated as CASSTPQGYEQYF. Looking up the rest from reference TRBV5-6 and TRBJ2-7 gives the full variable domain: DAGVTQSPTHLIKTRGQQVTLRCSPKSGHDTVSWYQQALGQGPQFIFQYYEEEERQRGNFPDRFSGHQFPNYSSELNVNALLLGDSALYLCASSTPQGYEQYFGPGTRLTVT.

This rearrangement joins TRBV19 to TRBJ2-1, with 7 bases aligning to TRBD2. CDR1 LNHDA and CDR2 SQIVND come from the germline V gene (reference sequence). CDR3 length: 16 amino acids. V gave up 5 bases and J gave up 9 bases; unmatched junction bases: 16. The DNA of the CDR3 is TGTGCCAGTAGTGGTCCTAAGCGGGGCGGGGGAGGTGAGCAGTTCTTC. Its protein is CASSGPKRGGGGEQFF.

V usage is TRBV5-1 and J usage is TRBJ2-2, with TRBD2 matching over 9 bases. V was pared by 6 bases and J by 7 bases, with 7 bases of the junction left unmatched. CDR3 length: 14 amino acids. Germline-derived CDR1 and CDR2 are SGHRS and YFSETQ. The CDR3 reads CASTPAGGNGELFF. The CDR3 DNA sequence: TGCGCCAGCACCCCGGCGGGAGGGAACGGGGAGCTGTTTTTT.

This clone was picked up a small number of times. The V gene is TRBV5-1, the J gene TRBJ1-3; 7 bases line up with TRBD1. The germline CDR1 and CDR2 sequences are SGHRS and YFSETQ. CDR3 size: 16 residues. The J segment lost 7 bases and the V segment lost 0 bases, leaving 10 bases of the junction unmatched. CDR3 in DNA: TGCGCCAGCAGCTTGGGACAGGGTTCGATTGGTAACACCATATATTTT. Its translation: CASSLGQGSIGNTIYF.

V gene TRBV28 combines with J gene TRBJ2-5; 11 nucleotides line up with TRBD2. The CDR3 runs 14 residues. J gave up 3 bases and V 5 bases, and 2 bases lay outside the gene matches. Germline CDR1 is MDHEN and CDR2 is SYDVKM. This CDR3 reads CASSVGLAEETQYF. As DNA, the CDR3 is TGTGCCAGCAGTGTGGGACTAGCGGAAGAGACCCAGTACTTC.

This chain joins TRBV4-2 and TRBJ2-5; 9 nucleotides align to TRBD1. CDR1 and CDR2 from the germline V gene are LGHNA and YNFKEQ. With V trimmed by 4 bases and J by 4 bases, 4 bases remained unmatched. The CDR3 consists of 14 residues. The CDR3: CASSLGTGLETQYF. The CDR3 region has the DNA TGTGCCAGCAGCCTCGGGACAGGGCTAGAGACCCAGTACTTC.

The rearrangement uses TRBV3-1 (or the pseudogene TRBV3-2) and TRBJ1-2, with unresolved D. Per the germline V gene, CDR1 is LGHDT and CDR2 is YNNKEL (reference sequence). The CDR3 loop spans 14 amino acids. V lost 1 base to trimming and J lost 2 bases, with 8 bases between them. The CDR3 sequence: CASSQGLENYGYTF. In DNA, the CDR3 is TGTGCCAGCAGCCAAGGGTTAGAAAACTATGGCTACACCTTC.

V is TRBV6-1 and J is TRBJ2-5; D not resolved. The germline V and J ends were trimmed by 3 bases and 4 bases, with 12 bases remaining between them. CDR1 and CDR2 from the germline V gene are MNHNS and SASEGT. CDR3 length: 14 amino acids. The chain's CDR3 is CASSETNNGETQYF. CDR3 sequence (DNA): TGTGCCAGCAGTGAGACAAATAACGGAGAGACCCAGTACTTC.

This chain joins TRBV7-2 and TRBJ2-1; D is unresolved. Looked up from germline, CDR1 is SGHTA and CDR2 is FQGNSA. The V gene lost 3 bases and the J gene lost 0 bases, with 12 bases spanning the gap. CDR3 size: 16 residues. CDR3 DNA: TGTGCCAGCAGCTTGCTCGCGGTAAGCTCCTACAATGAGCAGTTCTTC. Translated, it gives CASSLLAVSSYNEQFF.

This sequence joins TRBV11-2 and TRBJ2-1, with 7 bases identical to TRBD2. This CDR3 contains 15 residues. Germline V gives CDR1 SGHAT, CDR2 FQNNGV. J lost 5 bases, V lost 5 bases, and 9 bases had no gene match. The CDR3 here is CASSPWGGKNNEQFF. The DNA for the CDR3 is TGTGCCAGCAGCCCATGGGGAGGGAAGAACAATGAGCAGTTCTTC. The full variable domain, rest sourced from reference TRBV11-2 and TRBJ2-1, is EAGVAQSPRYKIIEKRQSVAFWCNPISGHATLYWYQQILGQGPKLLIQFQNNGVVDDSQLPKDRFSAERLKGVDSTLKIQPAKLEDSAVYLCASSPWGGKNNEQFFGPGTRLTVL.

The J gene is TRBJ2-1, the V gene TRBV3-1 (or the pseudogene TRBV3-2), with TRBD2 identical over 12 bases. CDR3 size: 14 residues. Germline CDR1 LGHDT, CDR2 YNNKEL (reference sequence). With V trimmed by 2 bases and J by 9 bases, 2 bases remained unmatched. The CDR3 spells CASSQSSGRVEQFF. CDR3 DNA sequence: TGTGCCAGCAGCCAATCTAGCGGGAGGGTTGAGCAGTTCTTC.

The V gene is TRBV9, the J gene TRBJ2-3, with 11 bases aligning to TRBD2. The CDR3 has 16 amino acids. The junction had 5 bases not matched to a gene; V was cut back by 0 bases and J by 5 bases. Germline CDR1 and CDR2: SGDLS and YYNGEE. DNA for the CDR3: TGTGCCAGCAGCGTAGAACTAGCGGGAGTTGGAGATACGCAGTATTTT. Encoded protein: CASSVELAGVGDTQYF.

The chain combines TRBV3-1 (or the pseudogene TRBV3-2) with TRBJ1-4; 10 bases align to TRBD1. Germline V gene data show CDR1 as LGHDT and CDR2 as YNNKEL (reference sequence). This CDR3 region has 14 residues. The J segment lost 7 bases and the V segment lost 5 bases, leaving 4 bases of the junction unmatched. The CDR3 here is CASSLTGGLEKLFF. The DNA of the CDR3 is TGTGCCAGCAGCTTGACAGGGGGCCTTGAAAAACTGTTTTTT.

This rearrangement joins TRBV6-5 to TRBJ2-1, with 10 bases identical to TRBD1. The V and J ends lost 6 bases and 9 bases, in that order; junction bases with no gene match: 8. The length of the CDR3 is 14 residues. Germline-derived CDR1 and CDR2 are MNHEY and SVGAGI. The CDR3 DNA follows: TGTGCCAGCAGCCCGGGGGGACAGGGGTCTGAGCAGTTCTTC. Amino acid sequence: CASSPGGQGSEQFF.

The chain links TRBV25-1 to TRBJ1-4; D is ambiguous. The CDR3 extends over 13 amino acids. The V and J ends lost 8 bases and 7 bases respectively, with 14 bases between them. Germline CDR1 is MGHDK and CDR2 is SYGVNS. CDR3 nucleotides: TGTGCCAGCGGTTCGGCGGGAGGTGAAAAACTGTTTTTT. It specifies CASGSAGGEKLFF. Full variable domain (outside the CDR3, taken from reference TRBV25-1 and TRBJ1-4): EADIYQTPRYLVIGTGKKITLECSQTMGHDKMYWYQQDPGMELHLIHYSYGVNSTEKGDLSSESTVSRIRTEHFPLTLESARPSHTSQYLCASGSAGGEKLFFGSGTQLSVL.

Of note for this clone: One junction end does not reproduce the germline sequence, and a read error may be involved. This chain connects TRBV2 to TRBJ1-3, with 8 bases lining up with TRBD1. This CDR3 spans 16 amino acids. Germline CDR1 and CDR2: SNHLY and FYNNEI. Here the CDR3 reads CASREGDRISGNTIYF. Written as DNA, the CDR3 is TGTGCCAGCAGAGAAGGGGACAGGATCTCTGGAAACACCATATATTTT.

The chain employs TRBV7-8 and TRBJ2-2, with D perhaps matching TRBD2 (6 bases). With 4 bases removed from V and 1 base from J, the gap between germline ends came to 13 bases. Germline V gene lookup returns CDR1 SGHVS and CDR2 FQNEAQ. The CDR3 totals 16 residues. The DNA of the CDR3 is TGTGCCAGCAGCTCCCTGAGGCGGGAGAACACCGGGGAGCTGTTTTTT. Its protein is CASSSLRRENTGELFF.

The chain carries TRBV5-1 and TRBJ2-5, with 9 bases aligning to TRBD1. Germline V gene data show CDR1 as SGHRS and CDR2 as YFSETQ. Unmatched junction bases numbered 5, after V lost 2 bases and J lost 0 bases. CDR3 length: 16 residues. CDR3 amino acids: CASSLSGTGYQETQYF. CDR3 in DNA: TGCGCCAGCAGCTTATCCGGGACAGGGTACCAAGAGACCCAGTACTTC. Drawing the rest from reference TRBV5-1 and TRBJ2-5, the complete variable domain is KAGVTQTPRYLIKTRGQQVTLSCSPISGHRSVSWYQQTPGQGLQFLFEYFSETQRNKGNFPGRFSGRQFSNSRSEMNVSTLELGDSALYLCASSLSGTGYQETQYFGPGTRLLVL.

This sequence joins TRBV28 and TRBJ1-5; TRBD1 might be the D (6 bases). The CDR3 contains 15 residues. Germline loops: CDR1 MDHEN, CDR2 SYDVKM. V was clipped by 1 base and J by 3 bases, with 10 bases between them. The CDR3 reads CASSLFQGTNQPQHF. Written as DNA, the CDR3 is TGTGCCAGCAGTTTATTCCAGGGGACCAATCAGCCCCAGCATTTT.

This chain joins TRBV28 and TRBJ2-6, with D hard to call. CDR3 length equals 16 residues. Trimming removed 6 bases from V and 1 base from J, with 13 bases in between. Per germline, CDR1 MDHEN and CDR2 SYDVKM. The CDR3 reads CASSLPGFSGANVLTF. For the CDR3, the DNA is TGTGCCAGCAGCCTCCCGGGTTTTTCTGGGGCCAACGTCCTGACTTTC.

The V call is TRBV11-2, the J call TRBJ2-7, with 11 nucleotides matching TRBD1. J was trimmed by 4 bases and V by 4 bases; bases with no gene match: 3. The CDR3 spans 14 residues. The germline V gene encodes CDR1 SGHAT and CDR2 FQNNGV. CDR3 sequence (DNA): TGTGCCAGCAGCTCCGGGACAGGGGGTTACGAGCAGTACTTC. This codes for CASSSGTGGYEQYF.

This chain uses TRBV2 with TRBJ2-2; 7 positions match TRBD1. This CDR3 spans 14 amino acids. The germline V gene has CDR1 SNHLY and CDR2 FYNNEI. Trimming cost V 4 bases and J 6 bases; bases outside gene matches: 5. The CDR3 protein is CASSGTGKAGELFF. The CDR3 DNA is TGTGCCAGCAGTGGGACAGGCAAGGCCGGGGAGCTGTTTTTT.

The chain couples TRBV7-3 to TRBJ2-1; D might be TRBD2 (6 bases). V was trimmed by 1 base and J by 4 bases, leaving 8 bases between them. The CDR3 consists of 14 residues. Germline CDR1 reads SGHTA; CDR2 reads FQGTGA. The CDR3 sequence is CASSLSGDYNEQFF. CDR3 coding DNA: TGTGCCAGCAGCTTAAGCGGGGATTACAATGAGCAGTTCTTC.

CDR3 sequence: CASSPDSGVSTDTQYF. DNA for the CDR3: TGTGCCAGCTCACCAGATAGCGGGGTGAGCACAGATACGCAGTATTTT. The rearrangement links TRBV18 to TRBJ2-3, with 8 bases that match TRBD2. Per germline, CDR1 KGHSH and CDR2 LQKENI. This CDR3 has 16 amino acids. The ends lost 2 bases at V and 0 bases at J; junction bases unmatched: 4.